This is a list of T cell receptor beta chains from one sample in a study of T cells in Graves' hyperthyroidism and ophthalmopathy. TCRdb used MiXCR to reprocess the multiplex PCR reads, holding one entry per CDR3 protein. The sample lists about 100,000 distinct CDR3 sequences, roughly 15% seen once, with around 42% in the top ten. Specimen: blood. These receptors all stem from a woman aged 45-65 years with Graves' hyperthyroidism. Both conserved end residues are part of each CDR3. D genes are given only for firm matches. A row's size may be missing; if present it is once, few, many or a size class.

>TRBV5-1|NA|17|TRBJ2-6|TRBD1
CASSFGTDLTGANVLTF
TGCGCCAGCAGCTTCGGGACAGACCTCACTGGGGCCAACGTCCTGACTTTC
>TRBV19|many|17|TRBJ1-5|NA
CASTRRGQSISNQPQHF
TGTGCCAGTACCCGACGCGGACAGTCGATAAGCAATCAGCCCCAGCATTTT
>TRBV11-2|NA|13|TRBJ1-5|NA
CASSADSYQPQHF
TGTGCCAGCAGCGCCGACAGTTATCAGCCCCAGCATTTT
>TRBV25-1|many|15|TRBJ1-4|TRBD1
CASSDPGQGDEKLFF
TGTGCCAGCAGTGACCCGGGACAGGGGGATGAAAAACTGTTTTTT
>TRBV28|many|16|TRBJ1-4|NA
CASSTLDLEVNEKLFF
TGTGCCAGCAGTACCCTCGACCTAGAAGTAAATGAAAAACTGTTTTTT
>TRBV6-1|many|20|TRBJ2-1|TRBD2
CASSLSVSLLAGEEYNEQFF
TGTGCCAGCAGTTTATCGGTTTCTTTACTAGCGGGAGAAGAATACAATGAGCAGTTCTTC
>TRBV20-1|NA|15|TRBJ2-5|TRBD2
CSASELAGVGETQYF
TGCAGTGCTAGTGAGTTAGCGGGAGTGGGAGAGACCCAGTACTTC
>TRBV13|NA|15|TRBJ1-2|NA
CASSLGAGRGYGYTF
TGTGCCAGCAGCTTAGGAGCGGGGCGCGGCTATGGCTACACCTTC
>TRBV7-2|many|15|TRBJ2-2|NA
CASSLVGTNTGELFF
TGTGCCAGCAGCTTAGTGGGTACGAACACCGGGGAGCTGTTTTTT
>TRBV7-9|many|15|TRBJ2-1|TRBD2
CASSHSGRADNEQFF
TGTGCCAGCAGCCATAGCGGGAGGGCCGACAATGAGCAGTTCTTC
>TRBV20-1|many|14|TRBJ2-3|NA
CSARVGTSTDTQYF
TGCAGTGCTAGAGTTGGAACTAGCACAGATACGCAGTATTTT
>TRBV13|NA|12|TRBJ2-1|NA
CASSIPRNEQFF
TGTGCCAGCAGTATCCCCCGGAATGAGCAGTTCTTC
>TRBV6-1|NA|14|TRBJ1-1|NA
CASSEGGREAEAFF
TGTGCCAGCAGTGAAGGGGGCAGGGAAGCGGAAGCTTTCTTT
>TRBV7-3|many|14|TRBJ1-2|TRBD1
CASSLTGGGYGYTF
TGTGCCAGCAGCTTGACAGGGGGCGGCTATGGCTACACCTTC
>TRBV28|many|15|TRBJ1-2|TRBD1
CASSLGQAPFYGYTF
TGTGCCAGCAGTTTAGGACAGGCCCCCTTCTATGGCTACACCTTC
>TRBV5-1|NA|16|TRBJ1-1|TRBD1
CASRPGTGGMNTEAFF
TGTGCCAGCAGGCCCGGGACAGGGGGCATGAACACTGAAGCTTTCTTT
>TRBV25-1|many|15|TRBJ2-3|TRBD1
CASSELRGLTDTQYF
TGTGCCAGCAGTGAACTCAGGGGGCTCACAGATACGCAGTATTTT
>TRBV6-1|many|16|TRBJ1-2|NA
CASSRPGGGTKYGYTF
TGTGCCAGCAGTAGACCCGGGGGGGGAACTAAATATGGCTACACCTTC
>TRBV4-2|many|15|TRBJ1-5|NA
CASSQDGQSNQPQHF
TGTGCCAGCAGCCAAGATGGGCAGTCCAATCAGCCCCAGCATTTT
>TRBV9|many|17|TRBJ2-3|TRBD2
CASSVGSSGRATDTQYF
TGTGCCAGCAGCGTAGGCTCTAGCGGGAGGGCCACAGATACGCAGTATTTT
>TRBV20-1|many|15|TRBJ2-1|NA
CSANGWGSGYNEQFF
TGCAGTGCCAATGGGTGGGGTAGCGGCTACAATGAGCAGTTCTTC
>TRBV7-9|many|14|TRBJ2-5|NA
CASRLGWSGETQYF
TGTGCCAGCAGGTTGGGTTGGAGCGGGGAGACCCAGTACTTC
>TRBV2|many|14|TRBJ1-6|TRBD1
CASNRQGNNSPLHF
TGTGCCAGCAACCGACAGGGGAACAATTCACCCCTCCACTTT
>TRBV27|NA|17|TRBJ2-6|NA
CASSLAGRVAGANVLTF
TGTGCCAGCAGTTTAGCGGGCAGGGTGGCTGGGGCCAACGTCCTGACTTTC
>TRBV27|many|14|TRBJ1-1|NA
CASSLGPFGTEAFF
TGTGCCAGCAGTTTAGGGCCCTTCGGGACTGAAGCTTTCTTT
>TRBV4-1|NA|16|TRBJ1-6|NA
CASSQDSTGRNSPLHF
TGCGCCAGCAGCCAAGATTCTACGGGCCGTAATTCACCCCTCCACTTT
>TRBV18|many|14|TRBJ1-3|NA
CASSVGVAGNTIYF
TGTGCCAGCTCGGTGGGGGTTGCTGGAAACACCATATATTTT
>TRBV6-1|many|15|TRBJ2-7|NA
CASSENSFFNYEQYF
TGTGCCAGCAGTGAAAACTCCTTCTTTAACTACGAGCAGTACTTC
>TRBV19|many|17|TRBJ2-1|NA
CASSIDLGPSSYNEQFF
TGTGCCAGTAGTATAGATCTTGGACCGAGCTCCTACAATGAGCAGTTCTTC
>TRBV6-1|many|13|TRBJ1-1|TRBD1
CASRDRRYTEAFF
TGTGCCAGCAGGGACAGGAGGTACACTGAAGCTTTCTTT
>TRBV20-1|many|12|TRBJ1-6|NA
CSAPPGNSPLHF
TGCAGTGCTCCCCCGGGGAATTCACCCCTCCACTTT
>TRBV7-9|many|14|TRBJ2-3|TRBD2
CASSSTSGTDTQYF
TGTGCCAGCAGCTCCACTAGCGGCACAGATACGCAGTATTTT
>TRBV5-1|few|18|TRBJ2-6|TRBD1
CASSLEDRVNSGANVLTF
TGCGCCAGCAGCTTGGAAGACAGGGTAAACTCTGGGGCCAACGTCCTGACTTTC
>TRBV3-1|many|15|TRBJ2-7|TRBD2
CASSQVSGGPYEQYF
TGTGCCAGCAGCCAAGTGTCGGGAGGGCCGTACGAGCAGTACTTC
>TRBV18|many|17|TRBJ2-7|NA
CASSPVSNRVGTYEQYF
TGTGCCAGCTCACCGGTCTCAAACAGGGTAGGGACCTACGAGCAGTACTTC
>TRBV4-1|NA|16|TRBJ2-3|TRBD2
CASSLGLAGVPDTQYF
TGCGCCAGCAGCTTAGGACTAGCGGGAGTTCCAGATACGCAGTATTTT
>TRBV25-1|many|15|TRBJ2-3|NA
CASSEDVRDADTQYF
TGTGCCAGCAGTGAAGACGTGAGGGACGCAGATACGCAGTATTTT
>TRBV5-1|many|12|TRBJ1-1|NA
CASSGENTEAFF
TGCGCCAGCAGCGGGGAGAACACTGAAGCTTTCTTT